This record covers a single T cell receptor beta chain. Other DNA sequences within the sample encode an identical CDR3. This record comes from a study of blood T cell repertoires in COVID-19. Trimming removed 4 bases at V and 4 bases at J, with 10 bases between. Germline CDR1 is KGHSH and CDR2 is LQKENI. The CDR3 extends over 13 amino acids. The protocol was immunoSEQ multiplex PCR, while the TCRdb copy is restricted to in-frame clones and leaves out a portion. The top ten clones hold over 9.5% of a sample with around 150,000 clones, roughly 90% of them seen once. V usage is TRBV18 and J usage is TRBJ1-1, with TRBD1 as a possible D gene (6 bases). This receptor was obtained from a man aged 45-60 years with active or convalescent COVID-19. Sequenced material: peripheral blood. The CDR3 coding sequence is TGTGCCAGCTCACTCAGGGGTTCCACTGAAGCTTTCTTT. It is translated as CASSLRGSTEAFF. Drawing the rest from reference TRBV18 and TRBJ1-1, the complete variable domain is NAGVMQNPRHLVRRRGQEARLRCSPMKGHSHVYWYRQLPEEGLKFMVYLQKENIIDESGMPKERFSAEFPKEGPSILRIQQVVRGDSAAYFCASSLRGSTEAFFGQGTRLTVV.